These 9 T cell receptor beta chains share one sample of origin, sequenced in a study of CD8+ T cells in alopecia areata. Following RNA extraction, reverse transcription yielded cDNA that acted as the sequencing template. The method was immunoSEQ multiplex PCR; TCRdb's version includes in-frame clones alone and lacks a portion of them. The top ten clones hold 0.45% of a sample with over 200,000 clones, around three fifths of them seen once. The material sequenced was CD4+ T cells sorted from blood, taken at week 0. All receptors derive from a human donor with alopecia areata.

CDR3 coding DNA: TGTGCCAGCGGAACCGGGACAGGGTCCACTGAAGCTTTCTTT. It yields the protein CASGTGTGSTEAFF. The chain has TRBV6-6 and TRBJ1-1; 9 positions agree with TRBD1. Per germline, CDR1 MNHNY and CDR2 SVGAGI (reference sequence). This CDR3 is 14 amino acids long. V lost 8 bases, J lost 4 bases, and 8 bases stayed unmatched.

V is TRBV19 and J is TRBJ1-6, with D uncertain. Trimming left V 7 bases short and J 10 bases short, with 11 bases between. Germline CDR1 and CDR2: LNHDA and SQIVND (reference sequence). CDR3 length equals 12 residues. DNA for the CDR3: TGTGCCAGTAATGTGAAACGATCACCCCTCCACTTT. Its translation is CASNVKRSPLHF.

V and J are TRBV7-2 and TRBJ2-1; maybe TRBD2 (7 bases). The CDR3 spans 16 residues. The germline V and J ends were trimmed by 0 bases and 9 bases, with 18 bases remaining between them. Per the germline V gene, CDR1 is SGHTA and CDR2 is FQGNSA. CDR3: CASSLAGGLYGGEQFF. The CDR3 bases are TGTGCCAGCAGCTTAGCGGGGGGGCTTTATGGAGGTGAGCAGTTCTTC.

The CDR3 DNA sequence: TGTGCCTGGAGGGCCAGGGGGGGTTTCTATGGCTACACCTTC. This gives the protein CAWRARGGFYGYTF. The chain employs TRBV30 and TRBJ1-2; TRBD1 matches 7 bases. CDR1 is GTSNPN, CDR2 SVGIG, per germline (reference sequence). With V trimmed by 3 bases and J by 4 bases, 8 bases remained unmatched. The CDR3 consists of 14 residues.

This clone was counted between two and nine times. The chain has TRBV7-6 and TRBJ2-1; D perhaps matches TRBD2 (6 bases). CDR3 length: 13 residues. V was trimmed by 3 bases and J by 4 bases, leaving 7 bases between them. CDR1 and CDR2 (germline): SGHVS, FNYEAQ. The CDR3 protein is CASSFSGYNEQFF. Written as DNA, the CDR3 is TGTGCCAGCAGCTTCAGCGGGTACAATGAGCAGTTCTTC.

The genes are TRBV30 and TRBJ2-2; D remains ambiguous. There are 13 residues in the CDR3. CDR1 and CDR2 (germline): GTSNPN, SVGIG (reference sequence). The V gene lost 3 bases and the J gene lost 6 bases, with 11 bases spanning the gap. The CDR3 sequence is CAWRTAGAGELFF. The CDR3 coding sequence is TGTGCCTGGAGAACAGCTGGGGCCGGGGAGCTGTTTTTT.

The chain carries TRBV18 and TRBJ1-5; the D is unclear. The V and J ends lost 4 bases and 3 bases respectively, with 10 bases between them. CDR1 is KGHSH, CDR2 LQKENI, per germline. This CDR3 is 14 amino acids long. The DNA for the CDR3 is TGTGCCAGCTCACGTTCCCTGGCCAATCAGCCCCAGCATTTT. Residues: CASSRSLANQPQHF.

This clone showed up just a few times. One end of the junction varies from germline; a read error may be responsible. V usage is TRBV7-7 and J usage is TRBJ2-1; no clear D gene. This CDR3 has 13 residues. The germline V gene has CDR1 SSHAT and CDR2 FNYEAQ (reference sequence). CDR3 nucleotides: TGTGCTAGCAGCTTAGATCTCTACAATGAGCAGTTCTTC. Protein product: CASSLDLYNEQFF. Full variable domain (rest looked up from reference TRBV7-7 and TRBJ2-1): GAGVSQSPRYKVTKRGQDVTLRCDPISSHATLYWYQQALGQGPEFLTYFNYEAQPDKSGLPSDRFSAERPEGSISTLTIQRTEQRDSAMYRCASSLDLYNEQFFGPGTRLTVL.

The sample holds a few counts of this clone. CDR3 residues: CASSLGSGGNQPQHF. CDR3 nucleotide sequence: TGTGCCAGCAGCTTAGGATCTGGAGGGAATCAGCCCCAGCATTTT. This chain joins TRBV7-9 and TRBJ1-5; D gene unclear. The CDR3 runs to 15 residues. The germline gives CDR1 SEHNR, CDR2 FQNEAQ (reference sequence). The V gene lost 1 base and the J gene lost 4 bases, with 11 bases spanning the gap.